A few counts support the clone carrying this T cell receptor (beta chain). This entry belongs to a study of blood T cell repertoires in COVID-19. Study details: Specimens from acute and convalescent COVID-19 originated in the United States, Italy and Spain. Sources were T cells, B-cell-depleted T cells, or PBMCs; the material itself was cDNA or gDNA.

Sequencing was performed with immunoSEQ multiplex PCR; in TCRdb, only in-frame clones are kept and a portion is missing. The repertoire has 85,000 to 100,000 clones, more than 80% of them found once; the top ten carry under 5%. Germline loops: CDR1 SGHVS, CDR2 FNYEAQ. V shed 5 bases and J 0 bases; nucleotides not matched to a gene: 4. CDR3 length equals 15 residues. The chain recombines TRBV7-6 with TRBJ2-1, with 7 bases matching TRBD1. Sequences were obtained from peripheral blood. The TCR was taken from a man older than 75 with COVID-19, enrolled during active disease. The CDR3 here is CASSPGQISYNEQFF. The CDR3 region has the DNA TGTGCCAGCAGCCCGGGACAGATCTCCTACAATGAGCAGTTCTTC.